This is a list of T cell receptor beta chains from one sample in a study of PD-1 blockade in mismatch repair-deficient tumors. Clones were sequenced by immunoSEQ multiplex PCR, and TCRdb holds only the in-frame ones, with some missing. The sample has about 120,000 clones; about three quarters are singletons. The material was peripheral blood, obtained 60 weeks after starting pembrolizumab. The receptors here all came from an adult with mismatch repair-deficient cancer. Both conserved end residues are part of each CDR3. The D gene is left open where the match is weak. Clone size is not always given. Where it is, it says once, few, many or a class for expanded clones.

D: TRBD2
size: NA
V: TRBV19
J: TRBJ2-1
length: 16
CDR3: CASSIVAERDYNEQFF
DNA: TGTGCCAGTAGTATAGTGGCCGAGCGGGACTACAATGAGCAGTTCTTC

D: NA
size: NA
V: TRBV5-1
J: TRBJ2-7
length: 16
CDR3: CASSLEVQLTSYEQYF
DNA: TGCGCCAGCAGCTTGGAGGTCCAGCTAACTTCCTACGAGCAGTACTTC

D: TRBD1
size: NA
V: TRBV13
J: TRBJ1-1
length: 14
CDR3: CASSLGTGGTEAFF
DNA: TGTGCCAGCAGCTTAGGGACAGGGGGCACTGAAGCTTTCTTT

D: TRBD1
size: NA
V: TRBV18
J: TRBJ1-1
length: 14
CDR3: CASSFGTGNTEAFF
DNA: TGTGCCAGCTCATTCGGGACAGGGAACACTGAAGCTTTCTTT

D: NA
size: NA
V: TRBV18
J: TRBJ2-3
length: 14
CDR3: CASSPVLVADTQYF
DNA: TGTGCCAGCTCACCGGTTTTAGTAGCAGATACGCAGTATTTT

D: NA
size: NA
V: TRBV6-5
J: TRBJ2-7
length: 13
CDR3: CASCDRAGVEQYF
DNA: TGTGCCAGCTGTGATCGAGCGGGCGTCGAGCAGTACTTC

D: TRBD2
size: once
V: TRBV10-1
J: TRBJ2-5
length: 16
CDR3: CASSEPGGVFQETQYF
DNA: TGCGCCAGCAGTGAGCCGGGGGGAGTTTTCCAAGAGACCCAGTACTTC

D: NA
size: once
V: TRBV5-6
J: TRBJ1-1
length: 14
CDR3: CASSLRVGSTEAFF
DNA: TGTGCCAGCAGCTTGAGGGTGGGGTCGACTGAAGCTTTCTTT

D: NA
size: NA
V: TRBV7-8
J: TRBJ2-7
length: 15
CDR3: CASSLAEGRVYEQYF
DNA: TGTGCCAGCAGCTTAGCAGAAGGCAGGGTCTACGAGCAGTACTTC

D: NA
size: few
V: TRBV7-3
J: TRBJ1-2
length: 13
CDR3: CASSSSNTGGYTF
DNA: TGTGCCAGCAGCTCGTCAAACACAGGGGGCTACACCTTC

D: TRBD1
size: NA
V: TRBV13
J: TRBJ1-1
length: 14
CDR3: CASSSTGERPEAFF
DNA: TGTGCCAGCAGCTCGACAGGGGAGAGGCCTGAAGCTTTCTTT

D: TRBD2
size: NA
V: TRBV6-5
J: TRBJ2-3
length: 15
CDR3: CASSLAGGPTDTQYF
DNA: TGTGCCAGCAGCCTAGCGGGAGGGCCGACAGATACGCAGTATTTT

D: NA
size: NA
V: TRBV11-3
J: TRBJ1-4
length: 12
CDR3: CASSLGLEKLFF
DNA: TGTGCCAGCAGCTTAGGCCTTGAAAAACTGTTTTTT

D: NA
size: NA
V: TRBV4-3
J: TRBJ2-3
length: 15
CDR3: CASSQGRLGRDTQYF
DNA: TGCGCCAGCAGCCAAGGGAGGCTGGGACGAGATACGCAGTATTTT

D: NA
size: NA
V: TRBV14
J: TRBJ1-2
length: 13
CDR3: CASSQALADGYTF
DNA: TGTGCCAGCAGCCAAGCCCTCGCCGATGGCTACACCTTC

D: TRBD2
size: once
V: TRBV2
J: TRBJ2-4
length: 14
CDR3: CASSGGRALNIQYF
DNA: TGTGCCAGCAGTGGCGGGAGGGCCTTAAACATTCAGTACTTC

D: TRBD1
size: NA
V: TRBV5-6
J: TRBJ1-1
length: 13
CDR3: CASSRDSNTEAFF
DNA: TGTGCCAGCAGCCGGGACAGCAACACTGAAGCTTTCTTT

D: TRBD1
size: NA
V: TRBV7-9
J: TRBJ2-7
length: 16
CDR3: CASSSRDRVSSYEQYF
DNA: TGTGCCAGCAGCTCCCGGGACAGAGTCAGCTCCTACGAGCAGTACTTC

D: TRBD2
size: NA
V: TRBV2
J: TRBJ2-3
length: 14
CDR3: CASRSGTASFTQYF
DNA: TGTGCCAGCAGAAGCGGGACTGCCAGTTTTACGCAGTATTTT

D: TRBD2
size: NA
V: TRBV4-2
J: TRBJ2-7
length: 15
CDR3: CASSQVSSGAYEQYF
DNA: TGTGCCAGCAGCCAAGTGTCTAGCGGTGCCTACGAGCAGTACTTC

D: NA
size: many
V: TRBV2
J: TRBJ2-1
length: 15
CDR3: CASSDMGASYNEQFF
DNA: TGTGCCAGCAGTGATATGGGGGCTTCCTACAATGAGCAGTTCTTC

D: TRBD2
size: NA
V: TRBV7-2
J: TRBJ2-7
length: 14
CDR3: CASSFPGGTYEQYF
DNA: TGTGCCAGCAGCTTCCCGGGAGGCACCTACGAGCAGTACTTC

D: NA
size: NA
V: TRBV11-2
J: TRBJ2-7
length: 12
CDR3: CAPPESSYEQYF
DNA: TGTGCTCCCCCCGAGAGCTCCTACGAGCAGTACTTC

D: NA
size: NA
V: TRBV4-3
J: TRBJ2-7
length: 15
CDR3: CASSQDFAVRYEQYF
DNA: TGCGCCAGCAGCCAAGATTTTGCAGTACGATACGAGCAGTACTTC

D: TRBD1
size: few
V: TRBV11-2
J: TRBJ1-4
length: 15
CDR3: CASSLTGGVGEKLFF
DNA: TGTGCCAGCAGCTTAACAGGGGGGGTCGGGGAAAAACTGTTTTTT

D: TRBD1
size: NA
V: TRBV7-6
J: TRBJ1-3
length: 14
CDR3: CASSLRTGGNTIYF
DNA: TGTGCCAGCAGCCTACGGACAGGGGGCAACACCATATATTTT

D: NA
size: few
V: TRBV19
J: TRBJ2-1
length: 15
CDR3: CASSPSGSSYNEQFF
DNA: TGTGCCAGTAGTCCCAGCGGTAGCTCCTACAATGAGCAGTTCTTC

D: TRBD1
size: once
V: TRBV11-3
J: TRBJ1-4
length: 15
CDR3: CASSAAGRGKEKLFF
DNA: TGTGCCAGCAGCGCGGCGGGCAGGGGGAAAGAAAAACTGTTTTTT

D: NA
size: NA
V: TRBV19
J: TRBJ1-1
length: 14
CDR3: CASSMSSLNTEAFF
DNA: TGTGCCAGTAGTATGTCCAGTTTGAACACTGAAGCTTTCTTT

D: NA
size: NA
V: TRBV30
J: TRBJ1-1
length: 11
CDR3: CAVGGTTEAFF
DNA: TGTGCCGTGGGGGGCACTACTGAAGCTTTCTTT

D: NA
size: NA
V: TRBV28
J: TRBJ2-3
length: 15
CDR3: CASSLKGGGTDTQYF
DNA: TGTGCCAGCAGTCTCAAAGGGGGGGGCACAGATACGCAGTATTTT

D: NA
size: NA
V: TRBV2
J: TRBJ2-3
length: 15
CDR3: CASSPGGGRGDTQYF
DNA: TGTGCCAGCAGCCCGGGGGGCGGGAGAGGAGATACGCAGTATTTT

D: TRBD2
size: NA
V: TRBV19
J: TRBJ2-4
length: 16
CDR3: CASSYKASGRAFLQYF
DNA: TGTGCCAGTAGTTATAAGGCTAGCGGGAGGGCCTTTCTTCAGTACTTC

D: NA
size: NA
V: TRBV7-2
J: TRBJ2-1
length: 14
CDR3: CASSLVGTYNEQFF
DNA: TGTGCCAGCAGCTTAGTGGGTACCTACAATGAGCAGTTCTTC

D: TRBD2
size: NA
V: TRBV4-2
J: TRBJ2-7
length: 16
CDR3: CASSLPSGSGVNEQYF
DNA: TGTGCCAGCAGCTTGCCTAGCGGGAGTGGTGTAAACGAGCAGTACTTC

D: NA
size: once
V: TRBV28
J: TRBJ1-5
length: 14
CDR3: CASSLKLGYQPQHF
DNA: TGTGCCAGCAGTTTAAAGCTAGGGTATCAGCCCCAGCATTTT

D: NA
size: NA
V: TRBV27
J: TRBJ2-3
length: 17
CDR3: CASSALPIRKATDTQYF
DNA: TGTGCCAGCAGTGCGTTACCAATTAGGAAAGCCACAGATACGCAGTATTTT

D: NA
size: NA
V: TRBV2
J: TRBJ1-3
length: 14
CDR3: CASGDLRIGNTIYF
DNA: TGTGCCAGCGGGGACCTTCGAATTGGAAACACCATATATTTT

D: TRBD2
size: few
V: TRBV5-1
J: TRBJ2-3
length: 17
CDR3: CASSLTGTSGNTDTQYF
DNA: TGCGCCAGCAGCTTAACAGGGACTAGCGGGAACACAGATACGCAGTATTTT

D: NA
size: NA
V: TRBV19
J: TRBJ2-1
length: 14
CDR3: CASSIDPSRNEQFF
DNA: TGTGCCAGTAGTATAGACCCAAGTAGGAATGAGCAGTTCTTC

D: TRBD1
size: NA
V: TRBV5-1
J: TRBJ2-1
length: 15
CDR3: CASSSGQGGHNEQFF
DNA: TGCGCCAGCAGCTCTGGACAGGGAGGCCACAATGAGCAGTTCTTC

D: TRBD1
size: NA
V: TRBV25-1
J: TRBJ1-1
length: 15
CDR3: CASSNTGGANTEAFF
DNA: TGTGCCAGCAGCAACACAGGGGGCGCGAACACTGAAGCTTTCTTT

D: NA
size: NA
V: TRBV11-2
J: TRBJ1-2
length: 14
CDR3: CASSSILGNYGYTF
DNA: TGTGCCAGCAGCTCCATACTGGGAAACTATGGCTACACCTTC

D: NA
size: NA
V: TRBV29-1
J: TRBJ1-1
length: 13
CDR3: CSVDHQGEAEAFF
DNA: TGCAGCGTTGATCACCAGGGTGAGGCTGAAGCTTTCTTT

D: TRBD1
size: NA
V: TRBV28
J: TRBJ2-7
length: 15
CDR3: CASSLTGLMAYEQYF
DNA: TGTGCCAGCAGCTTGACAGGGTTGATGGCCTACGAGCAGTACTTC

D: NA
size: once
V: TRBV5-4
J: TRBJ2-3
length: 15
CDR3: CASSLTSRGKVTQYF
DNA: TGTGCCAGCAGCTTGACTAGCCGGGGAAAAGTAACGCAGTATTTT

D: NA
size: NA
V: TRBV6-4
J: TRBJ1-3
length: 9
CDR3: CAGRRGGDF
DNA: TGTGCCGGACGGCGGGGCGGGGATTTT

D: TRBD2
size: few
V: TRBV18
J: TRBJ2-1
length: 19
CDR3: CASSPKTSGRAESYNEQFF
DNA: TGTGCCAGCTCACCCAAGACTAGCGGGAGGGCCGAGAGTTACAATGAGCAGTTCTTC